These 30 T cell receptor beta chains were sequenced from one sample in a study of cytomegalovirus exposure and HLA in healthy donors. 60 Vbeta and 13 Jbeta primers were used in PCR. Profiled with immunoSEQ multiplex PCR; TCRdb holds only in-frame clones, not every one. Among 100,000 to 150,000 clones, 10% were seen once, and the ten largest hold about 4.6%. The specimen was PBMCs. The receptors originated from a young woman in good health and CMV-seropositive.

This clone was detected only a few times. The rearrangement joins TRBV7-3 to TRBJ1-5; a weak D match, TRBD1 (5 bases). The CDR3 has 14 amino acids. From germline, CDR1 is SGHTA and CDR2 FQGTGA. V gave up 2 bases and J gave up 4 bases, with 9 bases separating them. In DNA, the CDR3 is TGTGCCAGCAGCTTACGACAGCTTAATCAGCCCCAGCATTTT. This translates into CASSLRQLNQPQHF.

This clone was counted between two and nine times. The J gene is TRBJ1-1, the V gene TRBV19; tentative D call: TRBD1 (5 bases). CDR3 length: 14 residues. Germline-derived CDR1 and CDR2 are LNHDA and SQIVND (reference sequence). The V gene lost 5 bases and the J gene lost 5 bases, with 15 bases spanning the gap. CDR3: CASSALDSPTEAFF. For the CDR3, the DNA is TGTGCCAGTAGTGCCCTCGACAGTCCTACTGAAGCTTTCTTT.

The chain has TRBV1 and TRBJ2-7; the D call TRBD1 from the table was never checked on the DNA. TRBV1 corresponds to a pseudogene. CDR3 length: 14 amino acids. The CDR3 loop is CTSRRTTTGYEQYF. The CDR3 DNA reads as TGCACCAGCAGACGGACGACCACAGGGTACGAGCAGTACTTC.

In its sample, this clone was seen a few times. This rearrangement joins TRBV2 to TRBJ2-3; TRBD2 matches 8 bases. V lost 6 bases and J lost 0; bases outside the gene matches: 5. The CDR3 length is 15 residues. Germline CDR1 is SNHLY and CDR2 is FYNNEI. The CDR3 loop reads CASRTSGHSTDTQYF. The CDR3 region has the DNA TGTGCCAGCAGAACTAGCGGACACAGCACAGATACGCAGTATTTT.

This chain uses TRBV9 with TRBJ1-1, with TRBD1 identical over 7 bases. There are 18 residues in the CDR3. The germline CDR1 and CDR2 sequences are SGDLS and YYNGEE. V lost 2 bases to trimming and J lost 1 base; unmatched junction nucleotides: 14. In DNA, the CDR3 is TGTGCCAGCAGCGTGGAGGGGTCAGGGGGGAGAGGGAACACTGAAGCTTTCTTT. As protein: CASSVEGSGGRGNTEAFF.

The chain has TRBV5-1 and TRBJ2-7; D uncertain. The CDR3 extends over 15 amino acids. CDR1 SGHRS and CDR2 YFSETQ come from the germline V gene. Trimming pared 4 bases from V and 0 bases from J, leaving 14 bases between. The CDR3 loop reads CASSPSVLSSYEQYF. The CDR3, as DNA: TGCGCCAGCAGCCCGTCCGTCCTGAGCTCCTACGAGCAGTACTTC.

The sample holds a few counts of this clone. The V and J genes are TRBV5-1 and TRBJ1-1; TRBD1 agrees at 8 bases. J was trimmed by 3 bases and V by 4 bases; bases with no gene match: 8. The CDR3 runs to 15 residues. The germline gives CDR1 SGHRS, CDR2 YFSETQ. CDR3 in DNA: TGCGCCAGCAGCCCAGGGGGCGTAGAGGACACTGAAGCTTTCTTT. The encoded protein is CASSPGGVEDTEAFF. Variable domain in full (rest from reference TRBV5-1 and TRBJ1-1): KAGVTQTPRYLIKTRGQQVTLSCSPISGHRSVSWYQQTPGQGLQFLFEYFSETQRNKGNFPGRFSGRQFSNSRSEMNVSTLELGDSALYLCASSPGGVEDTEAFFGQGTRLTVV.

The V call is TRBV5-1, the J call TRBJ2-5, with 8 nucleotides matching TRBD2. Trimming took 7 bases from V and 4 from J; bases not matched to a gene: 12. The CDR3 has 15 residues. The germline gives CDR1 SGHRS, CDR2 YFSETQ. Written as DNA, the CDR3 is TGCGCCAGCTCCAAAGCGGGAGCGGGCTTAGAGACCCAGTACTTC. This gives the protein CASSKAGAGLETQYF.

This chain links TRBV7-9 with TRBJ2-5; 15 positions agree with TRBD2. Germline V gene lookup returns CDR1 SEHNR and CDR2 FQNEAQ (reference sequence). V dropped 5 bases and J dropped 6; count of bases not matched to a gene: 10. The CDR3 runs 17 residues. The CDR3 nucleotides are TGTGCCAGCAGCCCCGAAGCCGGGACTAGCGGGAGGAAGACCCAGTACTTC. It yields the protein CASSPEAGTSGRKTQYF.

This clone was picked up a small number of times. The chain joins TRBV5-1 to TRBJ1-1; D not resolved. The ends were cut back, 4 bases at V and 2 bases at J, with 18 bases in the middle. Germline V gives CDR1 SGHRS, CDR2 YFSETQ. This CDR3 is built from 16 residues. CDR3 nucleotide sequence: TGCGCCAGCAGCGAGGGTACCCTAACGGGAAACACTGAAGCTTTCTTT. It is translated as CASSEGTLTGNTEAFF.

The chain uses TRBV4-2 and TRBJ2-1; 8 positions agree with TRBD2. The CDR3 consists of 17 residues. Trimming at V came to 1 base and at J to 5 bases, leaving 10 bases not matched to a gene. The germline CDR1 and CDR2 sequences are LGHNA and YNFKEQ. The CDR3 loop reads CASSQGFGPGGDNEQFF. DNA for the CDR3: TGTGCCAGCAGCCAAGGTTTCGGGCCGGGAGGGGACAATGAGCAGTTCTTC.

This clone was counted only a few times. The CDR3, as DNA: TGTGCCAGCAGCCAATGGAGCGGGAGGGCCTCAGGGGGGGAGCTGTTTTTT. This encodes CASSQWSGRASGGELFF. The chain has TRBV7-6 and TRBJ2-2; 10 bases agree with TRBD2. CDR1 is SGHVS, CDR2 FNYEAQ, per germline. The ends lost 5 bases at V and 8 bases at J; junction bases unmatched: 14. The CDR3 consists of 17 residues.

This clone was picked up a small number of times. V and J are TRBV5-6 and TRBJ2-1; D uncertain. CDR3 length: 17 amino acids. Trimming pared 4 bases from V and 1 base from J, leaving 18 bases between. From germline, CDR1 is SGHDT and CDR2 YYEEEE. The CDR3 loop is CASSPGVVGSSYNEQFF. CDR3 in DNA: TGTGCCAGCAGCCCTGGTGTTGTGGGCAGTTCCTACAATGAGCAGTTCTTC.

In this sample, this clone turned up a few times. The gene calls are TRBV10-3 and TRBJ2-3, with unresolved D. Germline CDR1 and CDR2: ENHRY and SYGVKD. V lost 0 bases and J lost 7, with 14 bases in between. The CDR3 is 15 amino acids. The CDR3 protein is CAISESSVAGNTQYF. The CDR3 DNA reads as TGTGCCATCAGTGAGTCGAGTGTAGCCGGAAATACGCAGTATTTT.

This clone was detected only a few times. The V gene is TRBV25-1, the J gene TRBJ2-7; TRBD2 matches at 10 bases. In germline, CDR1 is MGHDK, CDR2 SYGVNS. The CDR3 has 15 residues. With V trimmed by 1 base and J by 3 bases, 3 bases remained unmatched. CDR3 nucleotides: TGTGCCAGCAGTGAATCTCTAGCGGGAGACTACGAGCAGTACTTC. Amino acids: CASSESLAGDYEQYF.

This clone was observed a handful of times. This sequence joins TRBV5-6 and TRBJ2-7; TRBD2 matches 7 bases. The length of the CDR3 is 14 residues. Germline V gene data show CDR1 as SGHDT and CDR2 as YYEEEE. The trim removed 3 bases at V and 6 bases at J, leaving 9 bases unmatched. CDR3 amino acids: CASSSGLGNVEQYF. CDR3 bases: TGTGCCAGCAGCTCAGGACTAGGGAACGTCGAGCAGTACTTC.

The table lists this clone with a few counts. The chain uses TRBV7-6 and TRBJ2-1, with D perhaps TRBD2 (6 bases). The V end lost 1 base, the J end lost 7 bases, and 14 bases lay between the germline ends. Germline V lookup: CDR1 SGHVS, CDR2 FNYEAQ. The CDR3 has 15 amino acids. As DNA, the CDR3 is TGTGCCAGCAGCTTAGTTGGGGGAGGTATGAATGAGCAGTTCTTC. It yields the protein CASSLVGGGMNEQFF.

In its sample, this clone was seen a few times. This sequence joins TRBV10-3 and TRBJ1-1, with D unclear. The germline V gene encodes CDR1 ENHRY and CDR2 SYGVKD. The CDR3 loop spans 14 amino acids. V was pared by 4 bases and J by 4 bases, with 13 bases between. CDR3 protein: CAISVSAGGTEAFF. CDR3 in DNA: TGTGCCATCAGTGTATCGGCAGGTGGCACTGAAGCTTTCTTT.

This clone was counted between two and nine times. Within the sample, other DNA sequences also encode this same CDR3. V and J are TRBV9 and TRBJ1-5; D is ambiguous. V was pared by 0 bases and J by 4 bases, with 11 bases between. The CDR3 sequence is 15 residues long. Per germline, CDR1 SGDLS and CDR2 YYNGEE. The CDR3 DNA reads as TGTGCCAGCAGCGTAGGGGGAGGCGGGAATCAGCCCCAGCATTTT. Encoded protein: CASSVGGGGNQPQHF.

This clone has more than one count but fewer than ten. This chain connects TRBV4-1 to TRBJ2-2; a weak D match, TRBD1 (6 bases). CDR1 and CDR2 (germline): MGHRA, YSYEKL. Trimming pared 0 bases from V and 5 bases from J, leaving 7 bases between. The CDR3 contains 14 residues. CDR3 DNA: TGCGCCAGCAGCCAAGATCAGGGGACCGGGGAGCTGTTTTTT. Amino acids: CASSQDQGTGELFF.

In this sample, this clone turned up a few times. The CDR3 loop is CASSADMGNTIYF. The CDR3, as DNA: TGTGCCAGCAGCGCGGACATGGGAAACACCATATATTTT. The chain combines TRBV9 with TRBJ1-3; tentative D call: TRBD1 (5 bases). Trimming removed 3 bases from V and 4 bases from J, with 8 bases in between. Germline V CDR1 and CDR2: SGDLS, YYNGEE. CDR3 length: 13 amino acids.

V and J are TRBV6-1 and TRBJ2-5; 13 bases align to TRBD2. This CDR3 is built from 16 residues. The J segment lost 2 bases and the V segment lost 4 bases, leaving 4 bases of the junction unmatched. CDR1 is MNHNS and CDR2 is SASEGT in the germline V gene. CDR3: CASSVKGLAGQETQYF. CDR3 sequence (DNA): TGTGCCAGCAGTGTGAAGGGACTAGCGGGACAAGAGACCCAGTACTTC.

The gene calls are TRBV29-1 and TRBJ2-3; 7 nucleotides line up with TRBD2. Trimming at V came to 5 bases and at J to 2 bases, leaving 1 base not matched to a gene. The CDR3 consists of 12 residues. Germline V CDR1 and CDR2: SQVTM, ANQGSEA. The CDR3 sequence: CSVQRDTDTQYF. The CDR3, as DNA: TGCAGCGTTCAGCGGGACACAGATACGCAGTATTTT.

This chain links TRBV5-1 with TRBJ2-3, with D possibly matching TRBD2 (5 bases). V lost 2 bases to trimming and J lost 0 bases, with 10 bases between them. The CDR3 sequence is 15 residues long. Germline CDR1 SGHRS, CDR2 YFSETQ. The CDR3 sequence: CASSLWGDSTDTQYF. The CDR3 DNA reads as TGCGCCAGCAGCTTATGGGGAGATAGCACAGATACGCAGTATTTT.

The V and J genes are TRBV27 and TRBJ1-1; no reliable D call. Germline CDR1 is MNHEY and CDR2 is SMNVEV (reference sequence). The CDR3 consists of 13 residues. V lost 1 base to trimming and J lost 5 bases, with 8 bases between them. Here the CDR3 reads CASSLFLETEAFF. CDR3 DNA sequence: TGTGCCAGCAGTTTATTCCTGGAGACTGAAGCTTTCTTT.

The rearrangement joins TRBV4-1 to TRBJ1-1; D is undetermined. Germline-derived CDR1 and CDR2 are MGHRA and YSYEKL. V lost 0 bases and J 1 base, leaving 12 bases between the germline ends. CDR3 length: 16 residues. This CDR3 is CASSQERTNWNTEAFF. The CDR3 DNA reads TGCGCCAGCAGCCAAGAACGCACTAACTGGAACACTGAAGCTTTCTTT.

This chain uses TRBV29-1 with TRBJ2-1; 9 bases agree with TRBD2. Germline V CDR1 and CDR2: SQVTM, ANQGSEA. The CDR3 covers 13 residues. J was trimmed by 8 bases and V by 6 bases; bases with no gene match: 8. The CDR3 region is CSVQAGGFDEQFF. In DNA form, the CDR3 reads TGCAGCGTACAAGCGGGAGGTTTCGATGAGCAGTTCTTC.

This clone was recorded a few times. The V and J genes are TRBV6-1 and TRBJ1-4, with unresolved D. V gave up 0 bases and J gave up 16 bases, with 15 bases separating them. Germline V gene data show CDR1 as MNHNS and CDR2 as SASEGT. The CDR3 covers 13 residues. The CDR3 region has the DNA TGTGCCAGCAGTGAAGCGCAGTCTGGTCATCCGTTTTTT. Residues: CASSEAQSGHPFF.

J is TRBJ2-5 and V is TRBV6-5; 10 bases agree with TRBD1. Germline values: CDR1 MNHEY, CDR2 SVGAGI. The CDR3 length is 15 residues. J was trimmed by 5 bases and V by 2 bases; bases with no gene match: 5. The CDR3: CASSYAGTGVETQYF. CDR3 in DNA: TGTGCCAGCAGTTACGCGGGGACAGGGGTTGAGACCCAGTACTTC.

This chain joins TRBV29-1 and TRBJ1-4, with TRBD1 matching over 8 bases. This CDR3 has 13 residues. Germline CDR1 is SQVTM and CDR2 is ANQGSEA. With V trimmed by 1 base and J by 8 bases, 3 bases remained unmatched. The CDR3 sequence is CSVEGTGSEKLFF. The DNA of the CDR3 is TGCAGCGTTGAAGGGACAGGGTCCGAAAAACTGTTTTTT. The full variable domain, rest sourced from reference TRBV29-1 and TRBJ1-4, is SAVISQKPSRDICQRGTSLTIQCQVDSQVTMMFWYRQQPGQSLTLIATANQGSEATYESGFVIDKFPISRPNLTFSTLTVSNMSPEDSSIYLCSVEGTGSEKLFFGSGTQLSVL.